The sequence of this T cell receptor (beta chain) was determined in a study of blood T cell repertoires in COVID-19. At the level of the study: In each case, the material was cDNA or gDNA derived from T cells, B-cell-depleted T cells, or PBMCs.

As originally analysed: How many nucleated cells were present was estimated from reference gene primer amplification. Sequencing used immunoSEQ multiplex PCR; TCRdb keeps in-frame clones, though not all of them. The V and J calls and the clone size are those of that table, but D and trimming were determined from the DNA. The sample contains 84,000 or so clones, over 60% of which appear only once. The J segment lost 0 bases and the V segment lost 7 bases, leaving 0 bases of the junction unmatched. Per germline, CDR1 SNHLY and CDR2 FYNNEI. The CDR3 consists of 14 residues. Specimen: peripheral blood. The origin of this receptor is a human donor in a cohort sampled during active COVID-19. The genes are TRBV2 and TRBJ2-2; 9 bases match TRBD2. CDR3 DNA sequence: TGTGCCAGCACTAGCGGGACGAACACCGGGGAGCTGTTTTTT. As protein: CASTSGTNTGELFF.